This section outlines one T cell receptor beta chain sequence together with its context. Its antigen is not identified. The data were taken from a study of a mutant IDH1 vaccine in newly diagnosed glioma. Study background: Receipt of radiotherapy, temozolomide, or both preceded the study, and most received both. Findings and limits, study-wide: Seemingly, top peripheral T cell clonotype changes bore no relation to pseudoprogression. Induction of immune responses by the vaccine occurred in approximately 93% of patients.

Clones were sequenced by immunoSEQ multiplex PCR, and TCRdb holds only the in-frame ones, with some missing. The sample includes about 63,000 clones, 65% to 85% of them seen just once. The time point denotes: baseline, week 1 (first vaccination visit). Indicated treatment: pre-vaccination baseline after standard-of-care therapy. There are 14 residues in the CDR3. CDR1 SGHNT and CDR2 YYREEE come from the germline V gene (reference sequence). Deletions cut 4 bases from V and 2 bases from J, with 12 bases between. Sequenced here: peripheral blood mononuclear cells (PBMCs), sampled from a glioma patient treated with radiotherapy, temozolomide or both. The receptor was derived from a woman between 18 and 29 years old with glioma. Some clones in this sample may be carry-over from other donors' samples. The V gene is TRBV5-4, the J gene TRBJ2-5; either TRBD1 or TRBD2 may supply D (5 bases each). The CDR3 spells CASSRRDGQETQYF. The CDR3 DNA sequence: TGTGCCAGCAGCCGTAGGGACGGTCAAGAGACCCAGTACTTC. Drawing the rest from reference TRBV5-4 and TRBJ2-5, the complete variable domain is ETGVTQSPTHLIKTRGQQVTLRCSSQSGHNTVSWYQQALGQGPQFIFQYYREEENGRGNFPPRFSGLQFPNYSSELNVNALELDDSALYLCASSRRDGQETQYFGPGTRLLVL.